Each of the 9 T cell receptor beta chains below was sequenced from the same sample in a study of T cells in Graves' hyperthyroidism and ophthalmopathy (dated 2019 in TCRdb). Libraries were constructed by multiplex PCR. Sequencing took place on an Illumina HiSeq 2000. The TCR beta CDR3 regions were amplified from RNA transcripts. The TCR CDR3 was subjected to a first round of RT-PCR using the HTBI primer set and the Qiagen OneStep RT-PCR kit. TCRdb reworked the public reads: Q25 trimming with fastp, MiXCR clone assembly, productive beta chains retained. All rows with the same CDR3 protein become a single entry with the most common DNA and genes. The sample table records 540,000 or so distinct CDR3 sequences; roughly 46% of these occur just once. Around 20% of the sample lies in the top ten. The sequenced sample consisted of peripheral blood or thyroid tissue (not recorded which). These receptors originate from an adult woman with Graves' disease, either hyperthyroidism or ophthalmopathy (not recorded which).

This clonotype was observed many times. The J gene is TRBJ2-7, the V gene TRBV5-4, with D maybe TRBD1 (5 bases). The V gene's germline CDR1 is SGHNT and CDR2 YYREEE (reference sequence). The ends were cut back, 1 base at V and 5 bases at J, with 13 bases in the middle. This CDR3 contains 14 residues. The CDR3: CASSLNQGGDEQYF. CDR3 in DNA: TGTGCCAGCAGCTTGAATCAGGGCGGAGACGAGCAGTACTTC.

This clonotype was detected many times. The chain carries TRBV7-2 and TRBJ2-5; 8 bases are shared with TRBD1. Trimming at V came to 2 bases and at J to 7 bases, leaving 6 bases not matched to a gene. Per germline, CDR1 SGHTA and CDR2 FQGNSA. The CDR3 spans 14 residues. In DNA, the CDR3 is TGTGCCAGCAGCTTAACCAGGGGGCTAGGGACCCAGTACTTC. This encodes CASSLTRGLGTQYF.

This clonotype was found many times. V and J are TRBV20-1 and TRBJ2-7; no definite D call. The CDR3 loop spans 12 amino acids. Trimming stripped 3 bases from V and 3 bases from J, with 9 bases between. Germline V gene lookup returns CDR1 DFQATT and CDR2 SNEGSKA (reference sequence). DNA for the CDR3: TGCAGTGCTAGGGTAGTGGGCTACGAGCAGTACTTC. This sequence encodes CSARVVGYEQYF.

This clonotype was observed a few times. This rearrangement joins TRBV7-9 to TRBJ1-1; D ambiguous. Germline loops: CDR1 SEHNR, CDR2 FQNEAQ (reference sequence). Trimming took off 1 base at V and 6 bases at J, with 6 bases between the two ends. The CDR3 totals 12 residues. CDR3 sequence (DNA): TGTGCCAGCAGCTTAGGCTGGGCTGAAGCTTTCTTT. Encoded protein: CASSLGWAEAFF.

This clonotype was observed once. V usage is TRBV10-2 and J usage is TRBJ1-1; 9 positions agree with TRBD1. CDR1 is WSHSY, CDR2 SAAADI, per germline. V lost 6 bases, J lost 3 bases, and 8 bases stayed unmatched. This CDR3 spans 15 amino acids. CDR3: CASRGDRQGDTEAFF. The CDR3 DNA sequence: TGCGCCAGCAGGGGGGACCGACAGGGGGACACTGAAGCTTTCTTT.

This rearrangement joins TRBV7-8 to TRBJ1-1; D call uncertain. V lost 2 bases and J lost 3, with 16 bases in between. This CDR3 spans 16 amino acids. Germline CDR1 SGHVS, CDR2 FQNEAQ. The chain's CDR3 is CASSLKRFVSDTEAFF. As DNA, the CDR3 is TGTGCCAGCAGCTTAAAGCGTTTTGTTAGTGACACTGAAGCTTTCTTT.

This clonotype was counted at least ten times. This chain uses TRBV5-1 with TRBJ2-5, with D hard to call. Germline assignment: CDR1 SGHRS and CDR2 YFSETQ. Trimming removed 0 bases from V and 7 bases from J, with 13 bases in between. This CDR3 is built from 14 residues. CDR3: CASSLAQGPGTQYF. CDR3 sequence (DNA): TGCGCCAGCAGCTTGGCCCAAGGACCCGGGACCCAGTACTTC.

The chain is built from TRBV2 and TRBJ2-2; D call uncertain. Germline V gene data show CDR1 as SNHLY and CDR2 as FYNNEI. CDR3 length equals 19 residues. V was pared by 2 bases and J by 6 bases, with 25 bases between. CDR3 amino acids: CASSEPVSGRESFPGELFF. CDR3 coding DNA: TGTGCCAGCAGTGAACCAGTTTCCGGCCGTGAATCTTTCCCCGGGGAGCTGTTTTTT. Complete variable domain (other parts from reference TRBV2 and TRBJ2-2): EPEVTQTPSHQVTQMGQEVILRCVPISNHLYFYWYRQILGQKVEFLVSFYNNEISEKSEIFDDQFSVERPDGSNFTLKIRSTKLEDSAMYFCASSEPVSGRESFPGELFFGEGSRLTVL.

DNA of the CDR3: TGTGCCAGCAGGGACAGGACAGTACATAATGAAAAACTGTTTTTT. Protein sequence: CASRDRTVHNEKLFF. This chain uses TRBV6-5 with TRBJ1-4; TRBD1 matches 7 bases. CDR1 is MNHEY, CDR2 SVGAGI, per germline. The J segment lost 4 bases and the V segment lost 6 bases, leaving 8 bases of the junction unmatched. This CDR3 is 15 amino acids long.